This T cell receptor beta chain was profiled in a study of blood T cell repertoires in COVID-19. V dropped 3 bases and J dropped 5; count of bases not matched to a gene: 8. The CDR3 extends over 15 amino acids. Germline lookup yields CDR1 DFQATT and CDR2 SNEGSKA (reference sequence). The assay was immunoSEQ multiplex PCR, and TCRdb's table has in-frame clones only and misses some. The sample consists of about 160,000 clones, over 75% of them appearing once. The sequence came from a woman aged 50 to 60 who had recovered from COVID-19. V gene TRBV20-1 combines with J gene TRBJ2-2; 8 bases fit TRBD2. What was sequenced was PBMCs or T cells enriched from blood (not recorded which). The CDR3 nucleotides read TGCAGTGCTAGTTTCCGGGGGGGATCTACCGGGGAGCTGTTTTTT. Residues: CSASFRGGSTGELFF.